This T cell receptor (beta chain) appears in the sequencing data of a study of blood T cell repertoires in COVID-19. For the study at large: Sites across the United States, Italy and Spain contributed samples from acute and convalescent COVID-19. PBMCs, B-cell-depleted T cells, or T cells provided the cDNA or gDNA that made up the material.

There are 14 residues in the CDR3. The germline CDR1 and CDR2 sequences are LGHDT and YNNKEL (reference sequence). V dropped 3 bases and J dropped 10; count of bases not matched to a gene: 6. Generated by immunoSEQ multiplex PCR, the TCRdb table keeps only in-frame clones and is missing some. The sample lists about 220,000 clones; around 84% were seen once. Sequencing input: peripheral blood. This rearrangement joins TRBV3-1 (or the pseudogene TRBV3-2) to TRBJ1-6; the match to TRBD1 covers 7 bases. The source is a man aged 45 to 65 with active or convalescent COVID-19. This CDR3 reads CASSQGQGGSPLHF. CDR3 bases: TGTGCCAGCAGCCAGGGGCAGGGGGGATCACCCCTCCACTTT.